This note documents a single T cell receptor (beta chain) sequence. Its cognate antigen is unknown. The data were taken from a study of cytomegalovirus exposure and HLA in healthy donors. General study findings and limits: In a later analysis, V- and J-gene trimming of beta chains associated with a DCLRE1C missense variant, replicated independently.

PCR was performed using 60 Vbeta and 13 Jbeta primers. The repertoire was sequenced with immunoSEQ multiplex PCR; TCRdb's copy has only in-frame clones and lacks some. Among approximately 150,000 clones listed, approximately 82% were seen once. Germline CDR1 is MGHRA and CDR2 is YSYEKL. This CDR3 is built from 18 residues. J gave up 5 bases and V 0 bases, and 12 bases lay outside the gene matches. The sequencing sample was made of PBMCs. The J gene is TRBJ2-3, the V gene TRBV4-1, with 9 bases identical to TRBD2. The sequence was obtained from a man in his forties or fifties in good health and CMV-seronegative. The CDR3 reads CASSQDPNSGGGVDTQYF. DNA for the CDR3: TGCGCCAGCAGCCAAGACCCTAATAGCGGGGGTGGTGTAGATACGCAGTATTTT.